The sample holds a few counts of the clone carrying this T cell receptor (beta chain). As yet, its antigen is unknown. The sample belongs to a study of T cell repertoires in cytomegalovirus infection. TCRdb analysed the reads with MiXCR anew, one entry per CDR3 protein. The sample comprises 310,000 or so distinct CDR3 sequences, roughly 25% of which are singletons, and 13% rests with the top ten. The V end lost 5 bases, the J end lost 4 bases, and 18 bases lay between the germline ends. CDR1 and CDR2 (germline): MNHEY, SVGAGI. The CDR3 is 16 amino acids. The chain recombines TRBV6-5 with TRBJ2-1; maybe TRBD2 (6 bases). Sequences were derived from cultured PBMCs, sampled from culture after CMV antigen stimulation. The sequence was collected from a human donor in good health (CMV status not recorded). Some clones in this sample may be carry-over from other donors' samples. This chain's CDR3 is CASSPGHPLAYNEQFF. The CDR3 coding sequence is TGTGCCAGCAGTCCAGGACACCCACTAGCATACAATGAGCAGTTCTTC.